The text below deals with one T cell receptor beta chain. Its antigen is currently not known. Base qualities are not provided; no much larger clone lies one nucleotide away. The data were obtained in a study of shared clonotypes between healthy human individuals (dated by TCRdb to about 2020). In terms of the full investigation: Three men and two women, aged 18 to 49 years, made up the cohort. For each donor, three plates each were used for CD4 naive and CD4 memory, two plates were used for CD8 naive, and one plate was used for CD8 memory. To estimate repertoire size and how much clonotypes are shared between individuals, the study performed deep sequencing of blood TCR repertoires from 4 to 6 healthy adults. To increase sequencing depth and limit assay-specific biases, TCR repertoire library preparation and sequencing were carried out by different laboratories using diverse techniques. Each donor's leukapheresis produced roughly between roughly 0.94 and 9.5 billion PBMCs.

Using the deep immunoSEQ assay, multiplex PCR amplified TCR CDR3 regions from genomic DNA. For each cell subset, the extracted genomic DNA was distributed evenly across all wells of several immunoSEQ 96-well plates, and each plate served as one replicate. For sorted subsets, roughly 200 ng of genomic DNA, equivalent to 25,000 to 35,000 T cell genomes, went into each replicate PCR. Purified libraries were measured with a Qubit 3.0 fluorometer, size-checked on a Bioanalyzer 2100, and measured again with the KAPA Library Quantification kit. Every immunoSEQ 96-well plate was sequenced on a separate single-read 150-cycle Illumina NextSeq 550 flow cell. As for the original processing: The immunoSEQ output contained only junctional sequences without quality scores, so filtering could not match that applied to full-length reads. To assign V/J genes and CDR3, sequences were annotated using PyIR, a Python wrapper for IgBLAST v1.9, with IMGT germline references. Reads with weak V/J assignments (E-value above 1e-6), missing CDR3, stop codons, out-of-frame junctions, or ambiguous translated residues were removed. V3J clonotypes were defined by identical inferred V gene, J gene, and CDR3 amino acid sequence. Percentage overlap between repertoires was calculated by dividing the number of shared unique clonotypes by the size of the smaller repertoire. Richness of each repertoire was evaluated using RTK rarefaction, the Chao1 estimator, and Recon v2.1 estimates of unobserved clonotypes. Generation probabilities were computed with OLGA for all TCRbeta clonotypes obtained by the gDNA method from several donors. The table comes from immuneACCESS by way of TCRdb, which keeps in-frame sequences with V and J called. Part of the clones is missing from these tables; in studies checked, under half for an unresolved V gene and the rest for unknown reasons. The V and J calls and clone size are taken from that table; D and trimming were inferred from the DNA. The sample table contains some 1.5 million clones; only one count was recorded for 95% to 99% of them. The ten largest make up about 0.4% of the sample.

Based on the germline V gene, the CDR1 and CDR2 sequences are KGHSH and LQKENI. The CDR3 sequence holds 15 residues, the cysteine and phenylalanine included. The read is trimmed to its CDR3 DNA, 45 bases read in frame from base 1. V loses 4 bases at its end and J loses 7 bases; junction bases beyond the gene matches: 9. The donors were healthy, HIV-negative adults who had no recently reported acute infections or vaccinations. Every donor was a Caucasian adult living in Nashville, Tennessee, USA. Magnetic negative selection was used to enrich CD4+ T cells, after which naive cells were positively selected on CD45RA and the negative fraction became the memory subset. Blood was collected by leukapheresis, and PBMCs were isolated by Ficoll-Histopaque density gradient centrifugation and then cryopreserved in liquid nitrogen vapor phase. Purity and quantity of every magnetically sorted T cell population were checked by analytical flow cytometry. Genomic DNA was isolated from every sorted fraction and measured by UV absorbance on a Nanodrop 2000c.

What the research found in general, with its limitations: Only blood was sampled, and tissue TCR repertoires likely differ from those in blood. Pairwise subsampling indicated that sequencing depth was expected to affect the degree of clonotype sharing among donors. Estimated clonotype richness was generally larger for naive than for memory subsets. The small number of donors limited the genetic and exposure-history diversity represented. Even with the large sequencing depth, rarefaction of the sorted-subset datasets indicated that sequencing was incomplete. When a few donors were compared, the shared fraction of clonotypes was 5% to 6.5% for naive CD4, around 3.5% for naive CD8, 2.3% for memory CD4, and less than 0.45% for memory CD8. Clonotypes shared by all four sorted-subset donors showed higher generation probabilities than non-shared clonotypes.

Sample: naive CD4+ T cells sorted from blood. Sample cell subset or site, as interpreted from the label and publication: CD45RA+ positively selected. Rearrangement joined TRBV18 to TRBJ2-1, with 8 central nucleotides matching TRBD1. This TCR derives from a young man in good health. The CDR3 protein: CASSLPGTGGNEQFF. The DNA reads TGTGCCAGCTCACTTCCCGGGACAGGCGGGAATGAGCAGTTCTTC.